Here is one TCR beta chain with its context. Antigen specificity is unknown. The data belong to a study of cytomegalovirus exposure and HLA in healthy donors. Study results and caveats: Sequencing likely generated an artifact that appeared as a cluster of highly shared sequence variants. Researchers counted 150 to 200 TCR beta chains as cytomegalovirus-associated. According to reports, the classifier identified cytomegalovirus status with high specificity and sensitivity.

Each of the donors was a healthy bone marrow donor. In the PCR, 60 Vbeta and 13 Jbeta primers were used. Only in-frame clones appear in the TCRdb table, and some are missing; sequencing was by immunoSEQ multiplex PCR. This table holds approximately 200,000 clones, roughly four fifths found once. The CDR3 totals 13 residues. J gave up 1 base and V 6 bases, and 1 base lay outside the gene matches. Germline V gene lookup returns CDR1 ENHRY and CDR2 SYGVKD. The gene calls are TRBV10-3 and TRBJ1-1; the match to TRBD1 covers 8 bases. The sample taken for sequencing was PBMCs. The sequence was collected from a woman aged 45-59 years in good health and CMV-seropositive. CDR3 nucleotide sequence: TGTGCCATCAGACAGGGGGGGAACACTGAAGCTTTCTTT. Its translation is CAIRQGGNTEAFF.